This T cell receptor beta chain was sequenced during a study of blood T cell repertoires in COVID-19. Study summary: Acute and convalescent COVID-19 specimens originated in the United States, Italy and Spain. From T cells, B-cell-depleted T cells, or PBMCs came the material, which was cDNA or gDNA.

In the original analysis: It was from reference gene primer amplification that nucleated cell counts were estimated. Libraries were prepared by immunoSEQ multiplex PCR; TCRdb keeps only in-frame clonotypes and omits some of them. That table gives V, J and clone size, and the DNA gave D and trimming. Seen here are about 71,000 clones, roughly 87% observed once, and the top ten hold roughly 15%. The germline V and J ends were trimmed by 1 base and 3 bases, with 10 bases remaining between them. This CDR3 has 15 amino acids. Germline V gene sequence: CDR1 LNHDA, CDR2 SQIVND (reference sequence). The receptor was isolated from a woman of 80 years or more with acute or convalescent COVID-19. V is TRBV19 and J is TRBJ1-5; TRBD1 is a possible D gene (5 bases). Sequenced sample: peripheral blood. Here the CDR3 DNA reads TGTGCCAGTAGTATAGTAGACAGAAACAATCAGCCCCAGCATTTT. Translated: CASSIVDRNNQPQHF.